Listed below are T cell receptor beta chains from one sample, sequenced in a study of post-analysis software for immune sequencing data. TCRdb called the PCR reads again in MiXCR, with one record for every CDR3 protein. The repertoire consists of hundreds of thousands of distinct CDR3 sequences, with 40% to 50% occurring once and the leading ten covering about 1.5%. Input material: blood. The receptors stem from a girl between 5 and 17 years old with multiple sclerosis. Both conserved end residues are part of each CDR3. Clone size is shown for a subset of rows, as once, few, many or a class of expanded clone.

CASSQEGHDSYNEQFF | TRBV4-1 | 16 | -
CASSQTRNSEQYF | TRBV4-1 | 13 | -
CASSQGHDRRAYEQYF | TRBV4-1 | 16 | -
CASSLQGQYGYTF | TRBV7-8 | 13 | few
CASSERETDTQYF | TRBV6-4 | 13 | -
CASSQDGSGGGYTF | TRBV4-1 | 14 | -
CASSERGGTGELFF | TRBV7-9 | 14 | -
CASSERLAGANEQFF | TRBV6-1 | 15 | few
CASSLERDRAYNEQFF | TRBV5-1 | 16 | -
CASSLGRGIYEQYF | TRBV11-2 | 14 | once
CASSSDREGFIQYF | TRBV12-3/TRBV12-4 | 14 | -
CASIYFGPKFF | TRBV12-3/TRBV12-4 | 11 | -
CAIHGVGYNEQFF | TRBV10-3 | 13 | -
CASGGTSGSVLYEQYF | TRBV6-1 | 16 | few
CASSLERSYEQYF | TRBV5-1 | 13 | few
CSATVQRETQYF | TRBV20-1 | 12 | few
CASSQVDSLQYF | TRBV3-1 | 12 | -
CASSLQGDRETQYF | TRBV5-1 | 14 | few
CASSLEARGREQYF | TRBV5-1 | 14 | few
CASSLVPPGQGRGASYEQYF | TRBV5-1 | 20 | -
CATSDLRGNEQFF | TRBV24-1 | 13 | -
CASSYSREVGYGYTF | TRBV6-5 | 15 | -
CAIRAASGIYNEQFF | TRBV10-3 | 15 | -
CASSVNRAVFTDTQYF | TRBV6-1 | 16 | -
CASGLVATYEQYF | TRBV12-5 | 13 | -
CASSLFGWREGITGELFF | TRBV7-3 | 18 | few
CATLWDSNSYNEQYF | TRBV7-9 | 15 | -
CASSSGEGLETQYF | TRBV5-1 | 14 | -
CASSTPYNEQFF | TRBV12-3/TRBV12-4 | 12 | -
CASSPRSGRADTQYF | TRBV11-3 | 15 | few
CSAATSSGNSPLHF | TRBV20-1 | 14 | few
CASSEQGSFGNQPQHF | TRBV2 | 16 | -
CAISESDGYNEKLFF | TRBV10-3 | 15 | few
CASSLRDFYNEQFF | TRBV12-3/TRBV12-4 | 14 | few
CASSVGNEQFF | TRBV7-9 | 11 | many
CASRGTEVVNTEAFF | TRBV7-9 | 15 | -
CASSLLFRAEQYF | TRBV28 | 13 | few
CASSALPGLAGVRDTQYF | TRBV5-1 | 18 | -
CSARDSTSRDEQYF | TRBV20-1 | 14 | few
CSASSGGSDYGYTF | TRBV20-1 | 14 | -
CSAAPGPREAFF | TRBV20-1 | 12 | few
CASSLRLAGEVYNEQFF | TRBV7-2 | 17 | -
CASSTLLGGEQFF | TRBV5-1 | 13 | -
CASSFARGKKPQHF | TRBV5-6 | 14 | -
CASSSDNNDSGDTQYF | TRBV7-9 | 16 | few
CASSFGAGRGRANEQYF | TRBV12-3/TRBV12-4 | 17 | -
CASSEAASTGLDIQYF | TRBV10-1 | 16 | few
CSVLLLGGTLADTQYF | TRBV29-1 | 16 | -
CSVGYSGGYIQYF | TRBV29-1 | 13 | -
CSVDQDRGYEQYF | TRBV29-1 | 13 | few